These 4 T cell receptor beta chains share one sample of origin, sequenced in a study of T-cell memory formation after mild COVID-19. In TCRdb, the 5' RACE reads were re-called with MiXCR into one record per CDR3 protein. The top ten clones hold roughly an eighth of a sample with about 340,000 distinct CDR3 sequences, about 21% of them seen once. Sequenced input: PBMCs or a T cell subset sorted from them (not recorded which). All receptors derive from an adult woman who had mild COVID-19 (a few samples of this study predate the infection). Cell type and time point are not known.

This clonotype was counted a few times. The chain combines TRBV29-1 with TRBJ2-7; 7 bases agree with TRBD1. The CDR3 totals 12 residues. V lost 6 bases, J lost 3 bases, and 5 bases stayed unmatched. The germline CDR1 and CDR2 sequences are SQVTM and ANQGSEA. CDR3 loop: CSVRDSFYEQYF. DNA of the CDR3: TGCAGCGTACGGGACAGCTTCTACGAGCAGTACTTC.

V usage is TRBV9 and J usage is TRBJ2-1; D is possibly TRBD1 (5 bases). The CDR3 sequence is 11 residues long. Trimming pared 8 bases from V and 12 bases from J, leaving 15 bases between. The germline V gene has CDR1 SGDLS and CDR2 YYNGEE. This CDR3 reads CASVRGLRQFF. CDR3 bases: TGTGCCAGTGTAAGGGGCCTGAGGCAGTTCTTC.

A few counts support this clonotype. J is TRBJ2-7 and V is TRBV19; possible D gene TRBD1, 5 bases. V lost 5 bases, J lost 6 bases, and 17 bases lay in between. The CDR3 is 14 amino acids. From germline, CDR1 is LNHDA and CDR2 SQIVND (reference sequence). As DNA, the CDR3 is TGTGCCAGTAGTTCCCAGGGTCACAGCTCCGAGCAGTACTTC. Its protein is CASSSQGHSSEQYF.

This clonotype turned up a few times. V usage is TRBV5-5 and J usage is TRBJ1-2; 9 bases line up with TRBD1. V lost 0 bases, J lost 4 bases, and 4 bases stayed unmatched. The germline gives CDR1 SGHKS, CDR2 YYEKEE (reference sequence). CDR3 length equals 15 residues. The CDR3 here is CASSLEQGAFYGYTF. CDR3 DNA: TGTGCCAGCAGCTTGGAACAGGGGGCCTTCTATGGCTACACCTTC.